Below are 14 T cell receptor beta chains sequenced from a single sample in a study of OX40 agonist ivuxolimab in advanced cancers. Profiling relied on immunoSEQ multiplex PCR, and the TCRdb table lists in-frame clones only, not all of them. Of tens of thousands of clones in the sample, around nine tenths are singletons; the top ten hold approximately 1%. The sequenced sample was CD4+ or CD8+ T cells sorted from blood, obtained in a trial of the OX40 agonist ivuxolimab. These receptor sequences come from an adult with an advanced solid tumor such as melanoma, head and neck, liver or kidney cancer.

The chain carries TRBV5-5 and TRBJ1-4; D is unclear. From germline, CDR1 is SGHKS and CDR2 YYEKEE (reference sequence). V was clipped by 2 bases and J by 7 bases, with 9 bases between them. This CDR3 is 13 amino acids long. For the CDR3, the DNA is TGTGCCAGCAGCTTAGCCGACCTTGAAAAACTGTTTTTT. It specifies CASSLADLEKLFF.

The CDR3 nucleotides are TGTGCCAGCAGCCTTATGACCAATAGCGGGGATTTAGCCAAAAACATTCAGTACTTC. This gives the protein CASSLMTNSGDLAKNIQYF. The rearrangement joins TRBV4-2 to TRBJ2-4; 8 nucleotides line up with TRBD2. CDR3 length: 19 residues. The germline gives CDR1 LGHNA, CDR2 YNFKEQ. The junction had 14 bases not matched to a gene; V was cut back by 4 bases and J by 0 bases.

This clone was detected only once. The chain combines TRBV6-5 with TRBJ1-1; D unresolved. The germline V gene encodes CDR1 MNHEY and CDR2 SVGAGI. CDR3 length: 14 residues. Trimming left V 6 bases short and J 1 base short, with 12 bases between. The DNA of the CDR3 is TGTGCCAGCAGGGAGGGATTGGGGAACACTGAAGCTTTCTTT. It specifies CASREGLGNTEAFF.

The gene calls are TRBV2 and TRBJ2-5; 10 nucleotides match TRBD2. This CDR3 has 16 residues. After removal of 3 bases from V and 3 bases from J, the junction contained 7 bases not matched to a gene. Germline-derived CDR1 and CDR2 are SNHLY and FYNNEI. CDR3 sequence (DNA): TGTGCCAGCAGTGACCAGCGGGGGGGAGTTGAAGAGACCCAGTACTTC. Amino acid sequence: CASSDQRGGVEETQYF.

This chain links TRBV5-1 with TRBJ2-2, with TRBD1 matching 9 bases. Germline loops: CDR1 SGHRS, CDR2 YFSETQ. J gave up 6 bases and V 4 bases, and 1 base lay outside the gene matches. The CDR3 totals 13 residues. The CDR3, as DNA: TGCGCCAGCAGCCACAGGGGGCCCGGGGAGCTGTTTTTT. Protein sequence: CASSHRGPGELFF.

About this clone: Additional DNA sequences in this sample encode the identical CDR3. The chain uses TRBV29-1 and TRBJ1-5; 7 bases map to TRBD1. The germline V gene encodes CDR1 SQVTM and CDR2 ANQGSEA. The trim removed 5 bases at V and 6 bases at J, leaving 10 bases unmatched. CDR3 length: 14 amino acids. The CDR3 sequence: CSVSGGGGGQPQHF. In DNA, the CDR3 is TGCAGCGTTTCGGGGGGAGGGGGCGGTCAGCCCCAGCATTTT.

The chain is built from TRBV30 and TRBJ2-2, with TRBD2 matching over 7 bases. The CDR3 length is 16 residues. Germline V gene data show CDR1 as GTSNPN and CDR2 as SVGIG (reference sequence). V lost 7 bases to trimming and J lost 0 bases; unmatched junction nucleotides: 11. CDR3 amino acids: CASKPGLIANTGELFF. The CDR3 DNA follows: TGTGCCTCTAAACCGGGACTAATCGCGAACACCGGGGAGCTGTTTTTT.

This chain connects TRBV11-2 to TRBJ1-1; D is perhaps TRBD1 (5 bases). Trimming shortened V by 2 bases and J by 6 bases, and 13 bases separated the two germline ends. CDR1 and CDR2 from the germline V gene are SGHAT and FQNNGV. The CDR3 consists of 14 residues. The DNA of the CDR3 is TGTGCCAGCAGCTTAATAGGTTGGGACTCTGAAGCTTTCTTT. This gives the protein CASSLIGWDSEAFF.

The J gene is TRBJ2-7, the V gene TRBV2; D is ambiguous. The CDR3 spans 13 residues. Germline CDR1 reads SNHLY; CDR2 reads FYNNEI. V lost 4 bases and J lost 5, with 12 bases in between. In DNA form, the CDR3 reads TGTGCCAGCAGTGGGGGTGATTGGGACGAGCAGTACTTC. It translates to CASSGGDWDEQYF.

The chain links TRBV6-5 to TRBJ1-5; D is ambiguous. The CDR3 covers 14 residues. The V and J ends lost 6 bases and 2 bases respectively, with 11 bases between them. Germline V gene lookup returns CDR1 MNHEY and CDR2 SVGAGI. Here the CDR3 reads CASSPRKGNQPQHF. CDR3 bases: TGTGCCAGCAGCCCCAGGAAGGGCAATCAGCCCCAGCATTTT.

This chain links TRBV5-5 with TRBJ2-7, with 8 bases fitting TRBD1. V lost 0 bases, J lost 3 bases, and 8 bases stayed unmatched. Germline CDR1 and CDR2: SGHKS and YYEKEE (reference sequence). The CDR3 spans 16 residues. The CDR3 DNA reads as TGTGCCAGCAGCTTGGGAAATCCCGGGACAGGCTACGAGCAGTACTTC. Protein product: CASSLGNPGTGYEQYF.

J is TRBJ2-7 and V is TRBV6-1; TRBD2 agrees at 12 bases. Germline V CDR1 and CDR2: MNHNS, SASEGT. The CDR3 is made up of 16 amino acids. The J segment lost 3 bases and the V segment lost 2 bases, leaving 5 bases of the junction unmatched. The CDR3 DNA follows: TGTGCCAGCAGTGAATCCCTAGCGGGGGGGTTCTACGAGCAGTACTTC. This encodes CASSESLAGGFYEQYF.

The V call is TRBV6-1, the J call TRBJ2-7, with D perhaps TRBD2 (6 bases). The CDR3 extends over 15 amino acids. Germline-derived CDR1 and CDR2 are MNHNS and SASEGT. V was shortened by 6 bases and J by 4 bases, with 19 bases between the two germline ends. CDR3 nucleotides: TGTGCCAGCAGCCTCCGGGACTTATCGTCTTACGAGCAGTACTTC. It encodes CASSLRDLSSYEQYF.

This sequence joins TRBV19 and TRBJ2-3; D ambiguous. Germline V gene data show CDR1 as LNHDA and CDR2 as SQIVND (reference sequence). Deletions cut 1 base from V and 0 bases from J, with 11 bases between. CDR3 size: 16 residues. CDR3 nucleotides: TGTGCCAGTAGTATAGGCGGCCGCCTTAGCACAGATACGCAGTATTTT. It codes for CASSIGGRLSTDTQYF. Filled out from reference TRBV19 and TRBJ2-3, the complete variable domain reads DGGITQSPKYLFRKEGQNVTLSCEQNLNHDAMYWYRQDPGQGLRLIYYSQIVNDFQKGDIAEGYSVSREKKESFPLTVTSAQKNPTAFYLCASSIGGRLSTDTQYFGPGTRLTVL.